These 10 T cell receptor beta chains were all obtained from the same sample, sequenced in a study of cytomegalovirus exposure and HLA in healthy donors. Amplification used 60 Vbeta primers and 13 Jbeta primers. Assay: immunoSEQ multiplex PCR; the TCRdb copy retains only in-frame clones and omits some. The sample has 210,000 or so clones, around four fifths seen once; the top ten hold around 2.9%. Sequences were obtained from PBMCs. All receptors derive from a woman in her fifties or sixties in good health and CMV-seropositive.

This clone was seen a single time. V usage is TRBV5-1 and J usage is TRBJ2-2; D is unclear. Germline-derived CDR1 and CDR2 are SGHRS and YFSETQ. This CDR3 comprises 15 residues. The V end lost 0 bases, the J end lost 0 bases, and 6 bases lay between the germline ends. The CDR3 DNA sequence: TGCGCCAGCAGCTTGGACTTCGCGAACACCGGGGAGCTGTTTTTT. Translated: CASSLDFANTGELFF.

This chain links TRBV7-3 with TRBJ2-1; D uncertain. The CDR3 is 15 residues long. With 1 base removed from V and 2 bases from J, the gap between germline ends came to 9 bases. CDR1 and CDR2 from the germline V gene are SGHTA and FQGTGA. Here the CDR3 reads CASSLIGLTYNEQFF. CDR3 in DNA: TGTGCCAGCAGCTTAATTGGGCTGACCTACAATGAGCAGTTCTTC.

Only a few counts were recorded for this clone. The junction departs from the called germline gene at one end, perhaps through a read error. This chain connects TRBV7-9 to TRBJ2-7; D not certain. The CDR3 has 11 amino acids. Germline loops: CDR1 SEHNR, CDR2 FQNEAQ (reference sequence). The CDR3 DNA sequence: TGTTCCAGCAGCCCCCGGGACGAGCAGTACTTC. Residues: CSSSPRDEQYF.

The rearrangement joins TRBV27 to TRBJ2-2, with 7 bases identical to TRBD1. CDR1 MNHEY and CDR2 SMNVEV come from the germline V gene (reference sequence). This CDR3 comprises 15 residues. J gave up 6 bases and V 4 bases, and 8 bases lay outside the gene matches. This chain's CDR3 is CASSSRQGMAGELFF. The CDR3 DNA is TGTGCCAGCAGTTCCAGACAGGGTATGGCCGGGGAGCTGTTTTTT.

V is TRBV4-1 and J is TRBJ1-2, with TRBD1 identical over 7 bases. Germline CDR1 is MGHRA and CDR2 is YSYEKL. The CDR3 has 14 amino acids. With V trimmed by 1 base and J by 8 bases, 7 bases remained unmatched. The CDR3 DNA sequence: TGCGCCAGCAGCCAAGTGGACAGGTGGTGGGGCTACACCTTC. Translating gives CASSQVDRWWGYTF.

This chain links TRBV7-6 with TRBJ2-5; D may be TRBD1 (6 bases). The CDR3 length is 16 residues. V lost 4 bases and J lost 2, with 17 bases in between. Germline V gene sequence: CDR1 SGHVS, CDR2 FNYEAQ. CDR3 sequence (DNA): TGTGCCAGCAGCTCCCTCTACGGACAGTCACAAGAGACCCAGTACTTC. It specifies CASSSLYGQSQETQYF. The full variable domain, its missing parts supplied by reference TRBV7-6 and TRBJ2-5, is GAGVSQSPRYKVTKRGQDVALRCDPISGHVSLYWYRQALGQGPEFLTYFNYEAQQDKSGLPNDRFSAERPEGSISTLTIQRTEQRDSAMYRCASSSLYGQSQETQYFGPGTRLLVL.

V usage is TRBV6-6 and J usage is TRBJ2-1, with 7 bases that match TRBD2. Germline CDR1 reads MNHNY; CDR2 reads SVGAGI (reference sequence). The CDR3 consists of 14 residues. Unmatched junction bases numbered 8, after V lost 6 bases and J lost 6 bases. CDR3 protein: CASREGGPANEQFF. CDR3 sequence (DNA): TGTGCCAGCAGAGAGGGAGGGCCCGCCAATGAGCAGTTCTTC.

The chain recombines TRBV19 with TRBJ2-3; D might be TRBD1 (5 bases). Germline CDR1 reads LNHDA; CDR2 reads SQIVND (reference sequence). V gave up 6 bases and J gave up 5 bases, with 9 bases separating them. The CDR3 extends over 12 amino acids. In DNA form, the CDR3 reads TGTGCCAGTAGATTCACAGGAGATACGCAGTATTTT. Translating it yields CASRFTGDTQYF. Together with reference TRBV19 and TRBJ2-3, the CDR3 gives the full variable domain: DGGITQSPKYLFRKEGQNVTLSCEQNLNHDAMYWYRQDPGQGLRLIYYSQIVNDFQKGDIAEGYSVSREKKESFPLTVTSAQKNPTAFYLCASRFTGDTQYFGPGTRLTVL.

This clone came up a few times. This chain joins TRBV2 and TRBJ1-1, with 7 positions matching TRBD1. Losses at the gene ends were 11 bases for V and 0 bases for J; bases not matched to a gene: 3. The CDR3 contains 12 residues. From germline, CDR1 is SNHLY and CDR2 FYNNEI. The CDR3 loop reads CASQGMNTEAFF. CDR3 sequence (DNA): TGTGCCTCACAGGGGATGAACACTGAAGCTTTCTTT.

V usage is TRBV28 and J usage is TRBJ1-2; tentatively, D is TRBD1 (5 bases). Looked up from germline, CDR1 is MDHEN and CDR2 is SYDVKM. V dropped 6 bases and J dropped 2 bases, with 19 bases sitting between them. This CDR3 spans 16 amino acids. CDR3 residues: CASSTPPRASNYGYTF. CDR3 sequence (DNA): TGTGCCAGCAGCACCCCCCCCAGGGCCTCGAACTATGGCTACACCTTC.